Below are 2 T cell receptor beta chains sequenced from a single sample in a study of T-cell reconstitution after alpha-beta-depleted transplantation in children. Preparation of the TCRbeta library involved a method that used unique molecular identifiers. Each CDR3 protein is one row after TCRdb ran MiXCR on the PCR reads. This table has 400,000 to 500,000 distinct CDR3 sequences, about a tenth appearing once. Sequenced here: PBMCs from the stem cell graft donor, sampled from the stem cell graft. These receptor sequences come from a human donor who donated a stem cell graft to a child with acute myeloid leukemia.

This clonotype was observed at least ten times. This sequence joins TRBV7-2 and TRBJ2-3, with 7 bases that match TRBD1. There are 15 residues in the CDR3. Germline CDR1 and CDR2: SGHTA and FQGNSA. Trimming took 2 bases from V and 1 from J; bases not matched to a gene: 3. CDR3 sequence: CASSLRTGRTDTQYF. The CDR3 DNA sequence: TGTGCCAGCAGCTTACGGACAGGTCGCACAGATACGCAGTATTTT.

The chain links TRBV18 to TRBJ2-5; TRBD2 aligns across 7 bases. The CDR3 is made up of 15 amino acids. Germline loops: CDR1 KGHSH, CDR2 LQKENI. The V and J ends lost 3 bases and 5 bases, in that order; junction bases with no gene match: 9. The CDR3 DNA is TGTGCCAGCTCACCGGGGAGGGGAGACGGTGAGACCCAGTACTTC. It encodes CASSPGRGDGETQYF.